One and the same sample provided the 27 T cell receptor beta chains below, sequenced in a study of blood T cell repertoires in COVID-19. The table came from immunoSEQ multiplex PCR; TCRdb's copy has only in-frame clones and leaves some out. The profile shows roughly 250,000 clones, more than 85% of them singletons. Sequenced sample: PBMCs or T cells enriched from blood (not recorded which). Receptors were obtained from a woman aged 50 to 65 who had recovered from COVID-19.

The rearrangement joins TRBV2 to TRBJ1-4; 7 nucleotides match TRBD1. CDR1 and CDR2 (germline): SNHLY, FYNNEI. The CDR3 spans 15 residues. V gave up 6 bases and J gave up 0 bases; unmatched junction bases: 4. In nucleotides, the CDR3 is TGTGCCAGCAGCGGTAGGGGGCCAACTAATGAAAAACTGTTTTTT. It is translated as CASSGRGPTNEKLFF.

This chain connects TRBV5-1 to TRBJ1-1; D is perhaps TRBD1 (6 bases). Germline V lookup: CDR1 SGHRS, CDR2 YFSETQ. The CDR3 is made up of 15 amino acids. V was trimmed by 0 bases and J by 5 bases, leaving 14 bases between them. The CDR3 DNA reads as TGCGCCAGCAGCTTGGGGTCAGGGGTAGGGACTGAAGCTTTCTTT. It encodes CASSLGSGVGTEAFF.

This clone occurred a few times. This sequence joins TRBV30 and TRBJ1-1; D remains ambiguous. V was cut by 8 bases and J by 3 bases, with 19 bases left in between. The CDR3 is 14 residues long. Germline CDR1 GTSNPN, CDR2 SVGIG (reference sequence). The DNA of the CDR3 is TGTGCCCTCCTAAGGAGAGGTCGCGACACTGAAGCTTTCTTT. As protein: CALLRRGRDTEAFF.

This clone was seen a handful of times. The chain is built from TRBV4-2 and TRBJ2-1, with 11 bases lining up with TRBD2. This CDR3 comprises 16 residues. Germline CDR1 is LGHNA and CDR2 is YNFKEQ. V was clipped by 0 bases and J by 10 bases; unmatched bases: 8. The CDR3 reads CASSQEWLAGGVEQFF. The DNA for the CDR3 is TGTGCCAGCAGCCAAGAGTGGCTAGCGGGAGGAGTAGAGCAGTTCTTC.

Notes on this clone: The junction departs from the called germline gene at one end, perhaps through a read error. The chain links TRBV6-5 to TRBJ2-3; D is unresolved. This CDR3 region has 11 residues. Germline values: CDR1 MNHEY, CDR2 SVGAGI. DNA of the CDR3: TGTGCCAGCAGCCTTACAGCTACGCAGTATTTT. Its translation: CASSLTATQYF.

The genes are TRBV5-8 and TRBJ2-3, with D tentatively TRBD1 (6 bases). This CDR3 has 15 residues. The germline gives CDR1 SGHTS, CDR2 YDEGEE. V lost 0 bases to trimming and J lost 4 bases, with 12 bases between them. The CDR3 DNA follows: TGTGCCAGCAGCTTGGATGGGGGCGCCTCAGATACGCAGTATTTT. Protein product: CASSLDGGASDTQYF.

This chain joins TRBV11-3 and TRBJ2-3; 9 nucleotides line up with TRBD2. This CDR3 contains 16 residues. The ends lost 1 base at V and 1 base at J; junction bases unmatched: 3. CDR1 and CDR2 (germline): SGHNT, YENEEA. Here the CDR3 reads CASSLGSGRGTDTQYF. In DNA form, the CDR3 reads TGTGCCAGCAGCTTAGGTAGCGGGAGAGGCACAGATACGCAGTATTTT.

The chain has TRBV15 and TRBJ1-6; D may be TRBD1 (5 bases). The germline gives CDR1 LNHNV, CDR2 YYDKDF (reference sequence). The CDR3 is 15 amino acids. The V gene lost 2 bases and the J gene lost 7 bases, with 12 bases spanning the gap. The CDR3 DNA reads TGTGCCACCAGCAGATACTCGGGGGGGAATTCACCCCTCCACTTT. Translated: CATSRYSGGNSPLHF.

The J gene is TRBJ2-7, the V gene TRBV19, with 8 bases identical to TRBD2. CDR1 is LNHDA and CDR2 is SQIVND in the germline V gene (reference sequence). The CDR3 extends over 15 amino acids. The V segment lost 8 bases and the J segment 5 bases; nucleotides outside the gene matches: 14. The CDR3 spells CASGNSGNPLHEQYF. In DNA form, the CDR3 reads TGTGCCAGTGGGAATAGCGGGAATCCCCTACACGAGCAGTACTTC.

In its sample, this clone was seen once. The chain couples TRBV24-1 to TRBJ1-1; 8 nucleotides agree with TRBD1. Looked up from germline, CDR1 is KGHDR and CDR2 is SFDVKD. The CDR3 sequence is 14 residues long. V lost 7 bases to trimming and J lost 0 bases; unmatched junction nucleotides: 3. The CDR3 is CATRPGGMNTEAFF. In DNA, the CDR3 is TGTGCCACCAGACCAGGGGGCATGAACACTGAAGCTTTCTTT.

The CDR3 loop is CASSDGTGGVIDTQYF. In DNA, the CDR3 is TGTGCCAGCAGCGACGGGACAGGGGGTGTTATAGATACGCAGTATTTT. V usage is TRBV9 and J usage is TRBJ2-3, with TRBD1 matching 11 bases. Germline CDR1 is SGDLS and CDR2 is YYNGEE. CDR3 length: 16 residues. Losses at the gene ends were 3 bases for V and 5 bases for J; bases not matched to a gene: 8.

The chain combines TRBV7-8 with TRBJ2-2, with 15 bases aligning to TRBD2. V lost 2 bases, J lost 7 bases, and 5 bases stayed unmatched. Germline assignment: CDR1 SGHVS and CDR2 FQNEAQ. This CDR3 has 17 amino acids. The CDR3 sequence: CASSLRGLAGGGGELFF. CDR3 sequence (DNA): TGTGCCAGCAGCTTAAGGGGACTAGCGGGAGGCGGCGGGGAGCTGTTTTTT.

CDR3 in DNA: TGTGCCAGCAGCTTTCCTCAGGGGGGTGGAGACGAGCAGTACTTC. Residues: CASSFPQGGGDEQYF. The chain recombines TRBV5-4 with TRBJ2-7; perhaps TRBD1 as D (7 bases). The CDR3 has 15 amino acids. The germline CDR1 and CDR2 sequences are SGHNT and YYREEE (reference sequence). Between the trimmed V and J ends, which lost 2 bases and 5 bases, there was a span of 17 bases.

CDR3 bases: TGCGCCAGCATATCGGACGGGGGCTACAATGAGCAGTTCTTC. Its protein is CASISDGGYNEQFF. The chain recombines TRBV10-2 with TRBJ2-1, with D perhaps matching TRBD2 (6 bases). Trimming pared 7 bases from V and 3 bases from J, leaving 13 bases between. Germline loops: CDR1 WSHSY, CDR2 SAAADI. The CDR3 has 14 amino acids.

The genes are TRBV3-1 (or the pseudogene TRBV3-2) and TRBJ2-3; tentatively, D is TRBD2 (5 bases). The CDR3 sequence is 14 residues long. Germline CDR1 LGHDT, CDR2 YNNKEL (reference sequence). V was pared by 6 bases and J by 6 bases, with 16 bases between. CDR3 DNA: TGTGCCAGCAGTCTAAGACTCCGCGGGGATACGCAGTATTTT. Amino acids: CASSLRLRGDTQYF.

The chain recombines TRBV9 with TRBJ2-2; 7 nucleotides match TRBD2. Germline V gene sequence: CDR1 SGDLS, CDR2 YYNGEE. Germline trimming cut 3 bases from V and 0 bases from J; bases unmatched to any gene: 8. The CDR3 is made up of 17 amino acids. This chain's CDR3 is CASSDVGGRTNTGELFF. The CDR3 DNA reads as TGTGCCAGCAGCGACGTTGGCGGGAGAACGAACACCGGGGAGCTGTTTTTT. Drawing the rest from reference TRBV9 and TRBJ2-2, the complete variable domain is DSGVTQTPKHLITATGQRVTLRCSPRSGDLSVYWYQQSLDQGLQFLIQYYNGEERAKGNILERFSAQQFPDLHSELNLSSLELGDSALYFCASSDVGGRTNTGELFFGEGSRLTVL.

The chain has TRBV3-1 (or the pseudogene TRBV3-2) and TRBJ2-1, with a weak D call TRBD1 (5 bases). Germline loops: CDR1 LGHDT, CDR2 YNNKEL (reference sequence). This CDR3 contains 16 residues. Trimming stripped 2 bases from V and 0 bases from J, with 11 bases between. Written as DNA, the CDR3 is TGTGCCAGCAGCCAACCAGGGCAAAGCTCCTACAATGAGCAGTTCTTC. Translation gives CASSQPGQSSYNEQFF.

The CDR3, as DNA: TGTGCCTGGAGTCTGGGACTGAGCTATGGCTACACCTTC. It is translated as CAWSLGLSYGYTF. This chain links TRBV30 with TRBJ1-2; weak D call: TRBD1 (5 bases). Germline CDR1 GTSNPN, CDR2 SVGIG (reference sequence). The CDR3 totals 13 residues. V shed 2 bases and J shed 4 bases, with 11 bases lying between them.

This rearrangement joins TRBV6-5 to TRBJ1-5, with TRBD1 matching over 9 bases. This CDR3 contains 15 residues. Germline assignment: CDR1 MNHEY and CDR2 SVGAGI. After removal of 6 bases from V and 9 bases from J, the junction contained 12 bases not matched to a gene. The CDR3 loop reads CASRPGTGIGWPQHF. In nucleotides, the CDR3 is TGTGCCAGCAGACCTGGGACAGGGATAGGATGGCCCCAGCATTTT.

The gene calls are TRBV29-1 and TRBJ1-2; TRBD1 matches 8 bases. Germline trimming cut 4 bases from V and 5 bases from J; bases unmatched to any gene: 9. This CDR3 region has 14 residues. The germline V gene encodes CDR1 SQVTM and CDR2 ANQGSEA. DNA for the CDR3: TGCAGCGTTGCCGGGGACAGGTTGTGGTATGGCTACACCTTC. Its translation is CSVAGDRLWYGYTF. The entire variable domain, with the rest obtained from reference TRBV29-1 and TRBJ1-2, is as follows: SAVISQKPSRDICQRGTSLTIQCQVDSQVTMMFWYRQQPGQSLTLIATANQGSEATYESGFVIDKFPISRPNLTFSTLTVSNMSPEDSSIYLCSVAGDRLWYGYTFGSGTRLTVV.

The genes are TRBV28 and TRBJ2-3, with no clear D. Germline V lookup: CDR1 MDHEN, CDR2 SYDVKM. V was cut by 1 base and J by 3 bases, with 8 bases left in between. This CDR3 has 14 amino acids. CDR3 nucleotide sequence: TGTGCCAGCAGTTTATCCCAGGCTACAGATACGCAGTATTTT. Its translation: CASSLSQATDTQYF.

This clone was picked up a small number of times. The V gene is TRBV3-1 (or the pseudogene TRBV3-2), the J gene TRBJ2-2; 10 bases line up with TRBD1. Germline V gene lookup returns CDR1 LGHDT and CDR2 YNNKEL (reference sequence). J lost 5 bases, V lost 7 bases, and 10 bases had no gene match. The CDR3 spans 16 residues. The CDR3 here is CASTHGDRGSTGELFF. CDR3 coding DNA: TGTGCCAGCACCCACGGGGACAGGGGAAGTACCGGGGAGCTGTTTTTT.

The rearrangement joins TRBV28 to TRBJ1-5, with TRBD1 identical over 7 bases. The J segment lost 5 bases and the V segment lost 3 bases, leaving 16 bases of the junction unmatched. The CDR3 is made up of 18 amino acids. Germline V gene lookup returns CDR1 MDHEN and CDR2 SYDVKM. The CDR3 DNA reads TGTGCCAGCAGTTTCTTAGACAGGGCCCTTGTTCGGGATCAGCCCCAGCATTTT. Protein product: CASSFLDRALVRDQPQHF.

The rearrangement uses TRBV11-3 and TRBJ2-5, with TRBD1 identical over 10 bases. In germline, CDR1 is SGHNT, CDR2 YENEEA. There are 15 residues in the CDR3. V lost 5 bases, J lost 5 bases, and 8 bases stayed unmatched. The CDR3 sequence is CASSTGTGEAETQYF. Here the CDR3 DNA reads TGTGCCAGCAGCACCGGGACAGGGGAGGCGGAGACCCAGTACTTC.

This sequence joins TRBV28 and TRBJ1-2; TRBD1 is a possible D gene (6 bases). Germline values: CDR1 MDHEN, CDR2 SYDVKM. The CDR3 runs 13 residues. V dropped 3 bases and J dropped 2 bases, with 7 bases sitting between them. CDR3 bases: TGTGCCAGCAGTTTCGGACAGAACTATGGCTACACCTTC. It encodes CASSFGQNYGYTF.

This clone was observed a handful of times. The sample has other DNA sequences that encode this CDR3 too. The rearrangement links TRBV2 to TRBJ1-5, with D possibly TRBD1 on 5 matching bases. CDR1 SNHLY and CDR2 FYNNEI come from the germline V gene. The CDR3 contains 14 residues. V lost 3 bases and J 1 base, leaving 7 bases between the germline ends. In nucleotides, the CDR3 is TGTGCCAGCAGTGACAGGGCGAGCAATCAGCCCCAGCATTTT. Its protein product is CASSDRASNQPQHF.

The gene calls are TRBV7-8 and TRBJ2-1, with D perhaps TRBD2 (6 bases). The CDR3 is made up of 19 amino acids. V lost 2 bases and J 7 bases, leaving 27 bases between the germline ends. In germline, CDR1 is SGHVS, CDR2 FQNEAQ. The CDR3, as DNA: TGTGCCAGCAGCTTAAGGCCCCTCGGCGGGCTTAGGAGGGATAATGAGCAGTTCTTC. It is translated as CASSLRPLGGLRRDNEQFF.